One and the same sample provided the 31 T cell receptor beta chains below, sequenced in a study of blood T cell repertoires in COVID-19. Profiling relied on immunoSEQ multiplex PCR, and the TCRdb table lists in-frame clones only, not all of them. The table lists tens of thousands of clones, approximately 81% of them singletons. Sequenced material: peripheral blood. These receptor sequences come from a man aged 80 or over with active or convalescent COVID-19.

The CDR3 coding sequence is TGTGCCAGTTATGGCGAGACTAGCAGACCTCCACGGGAGCAGTTCTTC. The encoded protein is CASYGETSRPPREQFF. The chain joins TRBV19 to TRBJ2-1, with 7 bases lining up with TRBD2. There are 16 residues in the CDR3. V lost 8 bases, J lost 10 bases, and 20 bases stayed unmatched. In germline, CDR1 is LNHDA, CDR2 SQIVND (reference sequence).

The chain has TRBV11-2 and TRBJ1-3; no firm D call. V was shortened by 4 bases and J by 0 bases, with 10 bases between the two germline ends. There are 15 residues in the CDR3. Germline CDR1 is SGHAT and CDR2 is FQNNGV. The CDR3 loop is CASSSGAFSGNTIYF. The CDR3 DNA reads TGTGCCAGCAGCTCCGGAGCTTTCTCTGGAAACACCATATATTTT.

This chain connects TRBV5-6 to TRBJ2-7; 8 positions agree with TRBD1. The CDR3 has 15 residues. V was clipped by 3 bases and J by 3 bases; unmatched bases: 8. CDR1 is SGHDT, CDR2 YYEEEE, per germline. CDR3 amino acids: CASSYVTGGNYEQYF. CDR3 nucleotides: TGTGCCAGCAGCTATGTCACAGGGGGGAACTACGAGCAGTACTTC. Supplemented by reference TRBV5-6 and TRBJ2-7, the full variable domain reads DAGVTQSPTHLIKTRGQQVTLRCSPKSGHDTVSWYQQALGQGPQFIFQYYEEEERQRGNFPDRFSGHQFPNYSSELNVNALLLGDSALYLCASSYVTGGNYEQYFGPGTRLTVT.

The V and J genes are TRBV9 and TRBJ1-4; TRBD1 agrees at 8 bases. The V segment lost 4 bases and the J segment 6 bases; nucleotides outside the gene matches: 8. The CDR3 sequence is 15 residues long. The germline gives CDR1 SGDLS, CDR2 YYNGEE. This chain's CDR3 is CASSPRQGSDEKLFF. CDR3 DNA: TGTGCCAGCAGCCCCCGACAGGGGTCAGATGAAAAACTGTTTTTT. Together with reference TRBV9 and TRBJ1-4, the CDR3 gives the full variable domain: DSGVTQTPKHLITATGQRVTLRCSPRSGDLSVYWYQQSLDQGLQFLIQYYNGEERAKGNILERFSAQQFPDLHSELNLSSLELGDSALYFCASSPRQGSDEKLFFGSGTQLSVL.

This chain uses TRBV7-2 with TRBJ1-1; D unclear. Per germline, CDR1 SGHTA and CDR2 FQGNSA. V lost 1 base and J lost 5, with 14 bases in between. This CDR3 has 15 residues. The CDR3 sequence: CASSLVGEGATEAFF. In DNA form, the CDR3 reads TGTGCCAGCAGCTTAGTTGGGGAGGGAGCGACTGAAGCTTTCTTT.

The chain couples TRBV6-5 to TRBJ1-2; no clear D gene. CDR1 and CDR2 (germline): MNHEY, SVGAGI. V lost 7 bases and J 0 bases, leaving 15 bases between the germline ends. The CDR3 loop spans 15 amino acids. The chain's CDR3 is CASNHDPLANYGYTF. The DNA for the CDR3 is TGTGCCAGCAACCACGATCCTCTAGCTAACTATGGCTACACCTTC.

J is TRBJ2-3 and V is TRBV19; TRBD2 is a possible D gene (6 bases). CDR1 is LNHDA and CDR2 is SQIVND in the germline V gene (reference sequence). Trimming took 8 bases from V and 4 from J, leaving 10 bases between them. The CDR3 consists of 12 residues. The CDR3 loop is CASARGSDTQYF. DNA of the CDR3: TGTGCCAGTGCGCGGGGCTCAGATACGCAGTATTTT.

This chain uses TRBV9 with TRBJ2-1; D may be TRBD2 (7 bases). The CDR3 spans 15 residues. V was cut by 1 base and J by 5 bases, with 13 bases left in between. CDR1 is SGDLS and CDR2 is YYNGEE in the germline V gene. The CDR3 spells CASSVRGGSNNEQFF. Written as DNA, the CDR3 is TGTGCCAGCAGCGTACGCGGGGGCTCTAACAATGAGCAGTTCTTC.

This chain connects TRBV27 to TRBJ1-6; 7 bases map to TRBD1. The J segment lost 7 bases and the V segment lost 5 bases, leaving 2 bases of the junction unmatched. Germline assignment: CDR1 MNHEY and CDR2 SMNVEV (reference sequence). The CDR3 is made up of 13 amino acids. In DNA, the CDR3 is TGTGCCAGCAGTCCGACAGGGAATTCACCCCTCCACTTT. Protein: CASSPTGNSPLHF.

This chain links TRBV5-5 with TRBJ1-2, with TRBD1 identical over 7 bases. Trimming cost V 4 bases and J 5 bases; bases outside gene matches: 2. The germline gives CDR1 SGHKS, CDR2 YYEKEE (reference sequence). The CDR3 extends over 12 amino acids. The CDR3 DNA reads TGTGCCAGCAGCATGACAGGGTATGGCTACACCTTC. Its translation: CASSMTGYGYTF.

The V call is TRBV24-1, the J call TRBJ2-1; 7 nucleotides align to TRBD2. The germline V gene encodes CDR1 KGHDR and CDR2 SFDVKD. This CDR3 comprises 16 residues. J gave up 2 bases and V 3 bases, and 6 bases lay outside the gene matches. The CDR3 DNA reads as TGTGCCACCAGTGATACCCGGGAGGACCCCTACAATGAGCAGTTCTTC. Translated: CATSDTREDPYNEQFF.

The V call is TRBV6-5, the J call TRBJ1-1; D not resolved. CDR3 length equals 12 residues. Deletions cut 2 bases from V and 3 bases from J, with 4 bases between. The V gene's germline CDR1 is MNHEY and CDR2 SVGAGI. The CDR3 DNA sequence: TGTGCCAGCAGTTACAGAGACACTGAAGCTTTCTTT. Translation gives CASSYRDTEAFF.

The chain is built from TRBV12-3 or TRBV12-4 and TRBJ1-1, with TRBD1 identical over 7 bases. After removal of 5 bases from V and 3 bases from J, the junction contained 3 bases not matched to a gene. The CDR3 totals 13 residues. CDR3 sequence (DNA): TGTGCCAGCAGTAGGGGGCGGGACACTGAAGCTTTCTTT. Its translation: CASSRGRDTEAFF.

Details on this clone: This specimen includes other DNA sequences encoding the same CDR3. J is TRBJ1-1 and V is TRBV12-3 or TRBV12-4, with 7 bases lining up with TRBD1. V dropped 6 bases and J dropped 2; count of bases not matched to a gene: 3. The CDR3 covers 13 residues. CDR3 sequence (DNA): TGTGCCAGCAGGGACAGGCCAAACACTGAAGCTTTCTTT. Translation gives CASRDRPNTEAFF.

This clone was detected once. The CDR3 DNA sequence: TGTGCCAGCAGTTACTCGCGGGACAGGAGTTTGAACACTGAAGCTTTCTTT. Translation: CASSYSRDRSLNTEAFF. V and J are TRBV6-2 or TRBV6-3 and TRBJ1-1, with 8 bases matching TRBD1. The CDR3 is 17 residues long. Trimming at V came to 0 bases and at J to 0 bases, leaving 6 bases not matched to a gene. Germline CDR1 is MNHEY and CDR2 is SVGEGT.

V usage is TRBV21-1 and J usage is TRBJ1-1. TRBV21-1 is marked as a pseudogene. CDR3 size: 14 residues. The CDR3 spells CASSILGGDTEAFF. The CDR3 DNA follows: TGTGCCAGCAGCATCCTTGGAGGGGACACTGAAGCTTTCTTT.

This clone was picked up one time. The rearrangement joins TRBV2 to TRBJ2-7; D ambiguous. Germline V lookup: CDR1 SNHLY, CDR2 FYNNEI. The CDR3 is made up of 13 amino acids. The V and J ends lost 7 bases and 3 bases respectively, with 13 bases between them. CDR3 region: CASTERHFYEQYF. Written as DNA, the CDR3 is TGTGCCAGCACCGAGAGGCATTTCTACGAGCAGTACTTC.

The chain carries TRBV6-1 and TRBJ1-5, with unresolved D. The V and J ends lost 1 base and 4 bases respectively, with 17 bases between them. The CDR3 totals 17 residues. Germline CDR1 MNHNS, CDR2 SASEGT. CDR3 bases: TGTGCCAGCAGTGAAGGGCCGGGGTACACTCAAAATCAGCCCCAGCATTTT. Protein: CASSEGPGYTQNQPQHF.

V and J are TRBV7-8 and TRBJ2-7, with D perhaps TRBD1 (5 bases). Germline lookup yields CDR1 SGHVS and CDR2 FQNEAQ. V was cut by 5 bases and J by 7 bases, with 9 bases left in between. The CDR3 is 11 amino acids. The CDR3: CASSGRQEQYF. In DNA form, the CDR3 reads TGTGCCAGCAGCGGAAGACAGGAGCAGTACTTC.

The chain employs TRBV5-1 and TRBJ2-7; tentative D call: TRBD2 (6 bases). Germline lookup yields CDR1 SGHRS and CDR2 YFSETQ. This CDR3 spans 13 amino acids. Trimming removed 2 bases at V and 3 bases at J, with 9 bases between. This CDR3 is CASSLQEGYEQYF. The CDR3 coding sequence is TGCGCCAGCAGCTTACAGGAGGGCTACGAGCAGTACTTC.

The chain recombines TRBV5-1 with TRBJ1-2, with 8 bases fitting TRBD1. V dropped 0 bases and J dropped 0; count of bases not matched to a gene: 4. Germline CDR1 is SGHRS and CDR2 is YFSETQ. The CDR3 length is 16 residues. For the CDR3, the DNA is TGCGCCAGCAGCTTGGATGCAGGGGGCTCTAACTATGGCTACACCTTC. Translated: CASSLDAGGSNYGYTF.

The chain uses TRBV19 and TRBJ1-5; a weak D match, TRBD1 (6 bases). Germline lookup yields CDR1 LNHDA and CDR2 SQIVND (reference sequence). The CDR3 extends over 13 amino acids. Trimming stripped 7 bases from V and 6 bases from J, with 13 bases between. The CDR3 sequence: CASTTTGFQPQHF. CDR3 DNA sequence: TGTGCCAGTACCACTACAGGGTTTCAGCCCCAGCATTTT. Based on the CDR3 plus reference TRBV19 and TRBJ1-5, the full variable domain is DGGITQSPKYLFRKEGQNVTLSCEQNLNHDAMYWYRQDPGQGLRLIYYSQIVNDFQKGDIAEGYSVSREKKESFPLTVTSAQKNPTAFYLCASTTTGFQPQHFGDGTRLSIL.

CDR3 sequence reads: CASSLAWAGGQFF. The DNA for the CDR3 is TGTGCCAGCAGTTTAGCGTGGGCGGGGGGGCAGTTCTTC. The chain employs TRBV12-3 or TRBV12-4 and TRBJ2-1; TRBD2 aligns across 8 bases. The CDR3 extends over 13 amino acids. J gave up 12 bases and V 0 bases, and 4 bases lay outside the gene matches.

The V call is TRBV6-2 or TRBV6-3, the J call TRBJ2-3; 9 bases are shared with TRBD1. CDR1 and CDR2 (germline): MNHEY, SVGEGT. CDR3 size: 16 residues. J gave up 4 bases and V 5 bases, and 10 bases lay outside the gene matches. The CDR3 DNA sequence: TGTGCCAGCAGTCAACCCGGGACAGGGAGTGCAGATACGCAGTATTTT. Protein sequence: CASSQPGTGSADTQYF.

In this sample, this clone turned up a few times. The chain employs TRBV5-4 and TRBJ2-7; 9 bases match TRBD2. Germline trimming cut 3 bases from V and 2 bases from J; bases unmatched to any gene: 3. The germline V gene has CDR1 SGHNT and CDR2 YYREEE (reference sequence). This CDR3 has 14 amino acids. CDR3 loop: CASSSSGVTYEQYF. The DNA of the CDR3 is TGTGCCAGCAGCTCTAGCGGGGTTACCTACGAGCAGTACTTC.

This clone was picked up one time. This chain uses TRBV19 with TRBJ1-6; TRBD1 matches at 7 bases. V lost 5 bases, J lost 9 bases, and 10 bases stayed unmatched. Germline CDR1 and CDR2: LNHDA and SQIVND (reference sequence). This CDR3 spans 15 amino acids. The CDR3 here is CASSSTGTDSSPLHF. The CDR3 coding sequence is TGTGCCAGTAGTTCGACCGGGACAGACAGTTCACCCCTCCACTTT.

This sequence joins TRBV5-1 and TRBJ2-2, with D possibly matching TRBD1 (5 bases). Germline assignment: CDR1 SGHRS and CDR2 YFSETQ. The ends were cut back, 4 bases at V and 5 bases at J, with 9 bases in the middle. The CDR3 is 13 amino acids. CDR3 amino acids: CASSPRGTGELFF. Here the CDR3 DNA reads TGCGCCAGCAGCCCAAGGGGAACCGGGGAGCTGTTTTTT.

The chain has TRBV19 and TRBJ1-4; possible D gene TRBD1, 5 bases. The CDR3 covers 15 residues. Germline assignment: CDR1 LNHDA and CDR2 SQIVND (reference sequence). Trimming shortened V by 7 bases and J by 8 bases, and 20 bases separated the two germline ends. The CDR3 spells CASTSRAGWGEKLFF. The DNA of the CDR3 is TGTGCCAGTACCTCCCGGGCAGGGTGGGGAGAAAAACTGTTTTTT.

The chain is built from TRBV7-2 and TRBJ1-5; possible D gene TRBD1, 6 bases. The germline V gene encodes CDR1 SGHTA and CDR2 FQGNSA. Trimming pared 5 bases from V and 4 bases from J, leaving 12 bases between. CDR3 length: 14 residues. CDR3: CASSDGQLNQPQHF. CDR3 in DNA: TGTGCCAGCAGCGATGGACAGTTAAATCAGCCCCAGCATTTT.

The CDR3 reads CASTPRRGYEQYF. The CDR3 region has the DNA TGTGCCAGTACCCCCCGGCGGGGCTACGAGCAGTACTTC. This rearrangement joins TRBV19 to TRBJ2-7; maybe TRBD2 (6 bases). Germline lookup yields CDR1 LNHDA and CDR2 SQIVND (reference sequence). Trimming pared 7 bases from V and 3 bases from J, leaving 13 bases between. This CDR3 is 13 amino acids long.

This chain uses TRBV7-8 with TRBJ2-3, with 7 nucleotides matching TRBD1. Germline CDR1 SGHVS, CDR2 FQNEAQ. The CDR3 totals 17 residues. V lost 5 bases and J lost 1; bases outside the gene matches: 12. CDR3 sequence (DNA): TGTGCCAGCAGCCAAAGAGACAGGGTTTTGGGCACAGATACGCAGTATTTT. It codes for CASSQRDRVLGTDTQYF.